These T cell receptor beta chains were read from a single sample in a study of PD-1 blockade in mismatch repair-deficient tumors. Sequencing was performed with immunoSEQ multiplex PCR; in TCRdb, only in-frame clones are kept and a portion is missing. The sample has some 110,000 clones; around 80% are singletons. Material: peripheral blood, obtained approximately 64 weeks after starting pembrolizumab. The receptors here all came from an adult with mismatch repair-deficient cancer. CDR3s include the opening cysteine and the closing phenylalanine or tryptophan. D genes are given only for firm matches. Size is stated for part of the rows, as once, few or many counts, or as a class when the clone is expanded.

cdr3_aa	cdr3_nt	j_call	d_call	clone_size	v_call
CASSRWTSGSPGELFF	TGTGCCAGCAGTAGATGGACTAGCGGGAGTCCCGGGGAGCTGTTTTTT	TRBJ2-2	TRBD2	.	TRBV6-6
CASSRDRELFF	TGTGCCAGCAGTAGGGACAGGGAACTGTTTTTT	TRBJ1-4	TRBD1	.	TRBV6-6
CASSYPGVKQSEQYF	TGTGCCAGCAGTTACCCAGGGGTTAAGCAGTCCGAGCAGTACTTC	TRBJ2-7	.	.	TRBV6-6
CASSPGQGKGPQHF	TGTGCCAGCAGTCCAGGACAGGGGAAGGGGCCCCAGCATTTT	TRBJ1-5	TRBD1	.	TRBV2
CASSSGVTSYNEQFF	TGCGCCAGCAGTTCTGGGGTCACCTCCTACAATGAGCAGTTCTTC	TRBJ2-1	.	.	TRBV4-1
CASSVSTKNTEAFF	TGTGCCAGCAGTGTCTCCACCAAGAACACTGAAGCTTTCTTT	TRBJ1-1	.	few	TRBV6-5
CASSQGLGGGQPQHF	TGTGCCAGCAGCCAAGGTCTGGGTGGCGGCCAGCCCCAGCATTTT	TRBJ1-5	.	.	TRBV4-2
CASSPVGGLAKNIQYF	TGTGCCAGTAGTCCCGTGGGGGGCTTAGCCAAAAACATTCAGTACTTC	TRBJ2-4	.	.	TRBV19
CASSAQDNEQFF	TGTGCCAGCAGCGCCCAAGACAATGAGCAGTTCTTC	TRBJ2-1	.	.	TRBV9
CASDRGTGGSYEQYF	TGTGCCAGCGACCGAGGGACAGGGGGTTCCTACGAGCAGTACTTC	TRBJ2-7	TRBD1	.	TRBV2
CASSPERGREQYF	TGTGCCAGCAGCCCCGAAAGGGGACGCGAGCAGTACTTC	TRBJ2-7	.	.	TRBV7-2
CASSVTAGSSTETQYF	TGTGCCAGCTCTGTTACGGCCGGCTCCTCAACGGAGACCCAGTACTTC	TRBJ2-5	.	once	TRBV18
CATGTDRGNQPQHF	TGTGCCACTGGAACGGACAGGGGCAATCAGCCCCAGCATTTT	TRBJ1-5	TRBD1	.	TRBV15
CASSPRREDRVYEQYF	TGTGCCAGCAGCCCCCGTAGGGAAGACAGGGTTTACGAGCAGTACTTC	TRBJ2-7	TRBD1	.	TRBV13
CSVDTGTGSYEQYF	TGCAGCGTAGACACCGGGACAGGGTCCTACGAGCAGTACTTC	TRBJ2-7	TRBD1	many	TRBV29-1
CASSPARAYEQYF	TGTGCCAGCAGCCCCGCGAGGGCATACGAGCAGTACTTC	TRBJ2-7	.	.	TRBV6-6
CAIKSGRSFDNEQFF	TGTGCCATCAAGAGCGGGAGGTCTTTCGACAATGAGCAGTTCTTC	TRBJ2-1	TRBD2	.	TRBV10-3
CASSLIWSYEQYF	TGTGCCAGCAGCCTTATTTGGAGCTACGAGCAGTACTTC	TRBJ2-7	.	.	TRBV14
CATSWTPNSYEQYF	TGTGCCACCAGCTGGACACCCAACTCCTACGAGCAGTACTTC	TRBJ2-7	.	.	TRBV15
CASSLTPSGSGDTQYF	TGCGCCAGCAGCTTAACACCTAGCGGGAGTGGGGATACGCAGTATTTT	TRBJ2-3	TRBD2	.	TRBV5-1
CASSLVGTSGNEQYF	TGTGCCAGCAGCTTAGTTGGGACTAGCGGGAACGAGCAGTACTTC	TRBJ2-7	TRBD2	.	TRBV7-2
CASSHGMNTEAFF	TGTGCCAGCAGCCACGGTATGAACACTGAAGCTTTCTTT	TRBJ1-1	.	.	TRBV27
CSLKLRDRNNEQLF	TGCAGCCTAAAACTGCGGGATAGGAACAATGAGCAGCTCTTC	TRBJ2-1	.	.	TRBV29-1
CASSSGQGRGYTF	TGTGCCAGCAGCTCAGGACAGGGCAGGGGCTACACCTTC	TRBJ1-2	TRBD1	.	TRBV7-2
CASSVGPVTTETQYF	TGTGCCAGCAGCGTAGGCCCCGTGACAACAGAGACCCAGTACTTC	TRBJ2-5	.	.	TRBV9
CASSVGEVNQPQHF	TGTGCCAGCAGCGTAGGGGAAGTAAATCAGCCCCAGCATTTT	TRBJ1-5	.	.	TRBV9
CASSPDLRESGYTF	TGTGCCAGCAGCCCCGACTTAAGGGAGTCCGGCTACACCTTC	TRBJ1-2	.	few	TRBV7-9
CASTQGARGHYEQYF	TGTGCCAGCACACAAGGAGCGAGGGGCCACTACGAGCAGTACTTC	TRBJ2-7	.	.	TRBV7-8
CASSPISQGNEQFF	TGTGCCAGCTCACCTATTTCGCAGGGGAATGAGCAGTTCTTC	TRBJ2-1	.	.	TRBV18
CASNGRGRLSDTQYF	TGTGCCAGCAACGGAAGGGGGAGGCTAAGCGATACGCAGTATTTT	TRBJ2-3	.	.	TRBV28
CASISRLSTDTQYF	TGTGCCAGCATTTCTCGCCTTAGCACAGATACGCAGTATTTT	TRBJ2-3	.	.	TRBV27
CASSLRGLAERTDTQYF	TGTGCCAGCAGCTTAAGGGGACTAGCGGAACGCACAGATACGCAGTATTTT	TRBJ2-3	TRBD2	.	TRBV7-3
CAISESPATEAFF	TGTGCCATCAGTGAGTCCCCCGCGACTGAAGCTTTCTTT	TRBJ1-1	.	.	TRBV10-3
CASSPRLAEYNEQFF	TGTGCCAGCAGTCCCCGTCTAGCGGAGTACAATGAGCAGTTCTTC	TRBJ2-1	TRBD2	.	TRBV9
CASSEALKQPQHF	TGTGCCAGCAGTGAAGCGCTTAAGCAGCCCCAGCATTTT	TRBJ1-5	.	.	TRBV6-1
CASSSIAGGADTQYF	TGCGCCAGCAGCTCCATCGCGGGAGGTGCAGATACGCAGTATTTT	TRBJ2-3	TRBD2	.	TRBV5-1
CASSLEGTSVYNEQFF	TGTGCCAGCAGCTTAGAAGGGACTAGCGTATACAATGAGCAGTTCTTC	TRBJ2-1	TRBD2	.	TRBV7-6
CASSQGLAGGDTQYF	TGTGCCAGCAGCCAAGGACTAGCGGGAGGGGATACGCAGTATTTT	TRBJ2-3	TRBD2	.	TRBV7-3
CSVYGHSSYNEQFF	TGCAGCGTTTACGGTCATAGCTCCTACAATGAGCAGTTCTTC	TRBJ2-1	.	.	TRBV29-1
CASSQVLAGGTDTQYF	TGTGCCAGCAGCCAAGTACTAGCGGGAGGAACAGATACGCAGTATTTT	TRBJ2-3	TRBD2	.	TRBV4-2
CASNGLAGPTDTQYF	TGCGCCAGCAACGGACTAGCGGGACCCACAGATACGCAGTATTTT	TRBJ2-3	TRBD2	.	TRBV5-1
CASSPLALNTEAFF	TGTGCCAGCTCACCACTTGCACTGAACACTGAAGCTTTCTTT	TRBJ1-1	.	.	TRBV18
CASSLGQGLSYGYTF	TGTGCCAGCAGCTTGGGACAGGGACTTTCCTATGGCTACACCTTC	TRBJ1-2	TRBD1	.	TRBV11-3
CASSRLGRKSPQVGNTEAFF	TGTGCCAGCTCGCGACTTGGCCGGAAATCCCCTCAGGTCGGGAACACTGAAGCTTTCTTT	TRBJ1-1	.	.	TRBV18
CASSWQDLSYEQYF	TGTGCCAGTAGTTGGCAGGATCTCTCCTACGAGCAGTACTTC	TRBJ2-7	.	once	TRBV19
CASSYSSGSSYNEQFF	TGTGCCAGCAGTTACTCGAGCGGAAGCTCCTACAATGAGCAGTTCTTC	TRBJ2-1	.	.	TRBV6-5